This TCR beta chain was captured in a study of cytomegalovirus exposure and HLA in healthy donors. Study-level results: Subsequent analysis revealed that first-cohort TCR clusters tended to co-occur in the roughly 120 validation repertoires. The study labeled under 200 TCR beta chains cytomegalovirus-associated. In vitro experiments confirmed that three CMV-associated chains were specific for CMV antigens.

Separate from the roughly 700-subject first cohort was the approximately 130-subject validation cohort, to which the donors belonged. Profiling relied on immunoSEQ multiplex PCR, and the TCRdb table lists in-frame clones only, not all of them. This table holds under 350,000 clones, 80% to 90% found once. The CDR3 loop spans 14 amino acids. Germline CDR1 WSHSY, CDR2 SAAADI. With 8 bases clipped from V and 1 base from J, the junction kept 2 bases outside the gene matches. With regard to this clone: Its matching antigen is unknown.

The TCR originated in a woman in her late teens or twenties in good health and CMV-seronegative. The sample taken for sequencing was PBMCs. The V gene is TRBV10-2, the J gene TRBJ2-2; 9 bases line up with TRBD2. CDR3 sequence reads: CASLTSGNTGELFF. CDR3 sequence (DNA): TGCGCCAGCTTGACTAGCGGGAACACCGGGGAGCTGTTTTTT.